Described below is a single TCR beta chain sequence and its context. These data belong to a study of blood T cell repertoires in COVID-19. The V gene lost 3 bases and the J gene lost 2 bases, with 17 bases spanning the gap. The CDR3 has 16 residues. Germline V gene data show CDR1 as LNHDA and CDR2 as SQIVND (reference sequence). In the source study's methods: Amplification of reference gene primers was used by the study to estimate nucleated cell counts. Method: immunoSEQ multiplex PCR; TCRdb's copy keeps in-frame clones and lacks some. The V and J calls and the clone size are those of that table, but D and trimming were determined from the DNA. The sample holds 250,000 to 350,000 clones, around 90% seen once.

The chain uses TRBV19 and TRBJ2-7, with D possibly matching TRBD1 (5 bases). This TCR derives from a man between 18 and 35 years old with active or convalescent COVID-19. The sample was peripheral blood. In DNA, the CDR3 is TGTGCCAGTAGTATCCGGCAGGGTCAGGAGCCCTACGAGCAGTACTTC. Its translation is CASSIRQGQEPYEQYF.